This TCR beta chain came from a study of cytomegalovirus exposure and HLA in healthy donors. As for the study in general: The roughly 130 validation repertoires used the same platform as the 550 to 700 first-cohort repertoires (as reported by a later analysis).

Only in-frame clones appear in the TCRdb table, and some are missing; sequencing was by immunoSEQ multiplex PCR. The table records 100,000 to 120,000 clones, roughly nine tenths of them present only once. Study-level results: Under in vitro conditions, three CMV-associated chains were confirmed as specific for CMV antigens.

On this clone: Its cognate antigen is unknown.

Looked up from germline, CDR1 is KGHSH and CDR2 is LQKENI. The CDR3 spans 17 residues. The V gene lost 2 bases and the J gene lost 4 bases, with 17 bases spanning the gap. This receptor was identified in a young woman in good health and CMV-seropositive. The material sequenced was PBMCs. The gene calls are TRBV18 and TRBJ2-2, with D possibly matching TRBD2 (7 bases). In DNA form, the CDR3 reads TGTGCCAGCTCACCAAATACGGGGGGCATAACCACCGGGGAGCTGTTTTTT. Its protein product is CASSPNTGGITTGELFF.